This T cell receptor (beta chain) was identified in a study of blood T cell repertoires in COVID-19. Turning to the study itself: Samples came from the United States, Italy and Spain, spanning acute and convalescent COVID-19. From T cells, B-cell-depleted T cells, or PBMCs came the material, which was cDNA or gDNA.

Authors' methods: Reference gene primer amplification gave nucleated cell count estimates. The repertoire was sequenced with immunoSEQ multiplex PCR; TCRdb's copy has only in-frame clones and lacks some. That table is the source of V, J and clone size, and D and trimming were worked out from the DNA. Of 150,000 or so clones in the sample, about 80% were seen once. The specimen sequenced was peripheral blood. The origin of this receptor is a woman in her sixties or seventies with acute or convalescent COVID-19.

DNA for the CDR3: TGTGCCATCAGCACGGGACAGGGGGCGCCCGGGGCCAACGTCCTGACTTTC. Its protein is CAISTGQGAPGANVLTF. This chain uses TRBV10-3 with TRBJ2-6; 12 positions match TRBD1. This CDR3 has 17 amino acids. Germline values: CDR1 ENHRY, CDR2 SYGVKD. V dropped 6 bases and J dropped 4; count of bases not matched to a gene: 7.